The entry that follows covers one T cell receptor (beta chain) sequence. Its antigen is still unknown. The source of the sample is a study of Ad26.COV2.S vaccination and SARS-CoV-2 variants. Findings and limits, study-wide: Those who received vaccine or placebo ended up with similar non-spike TCR breadth.

The CDR3 consists of 11 residues. The trim removed 8 bases at V and 6 bases at J, leaving 3 bases unmatched. Looked up from germline, CDR1 is WNHNN and CDR2 is SYGVQD (reference sequence). Libraries were prepared by immunoSEQ multiplex PCR; TCRdb keeps only in-frame clonotypes and omits some of them. The sample has approximately 480,000 clones; approximately 90% are singletons. Treatment reported: 15 to 20 received Ad26.COV2.S at low or high dose, single or two shots; roughly five received placebo; per-sample allocation not given. Specimens were obtained on day 63 following the first vaccine or placebo injection.

This rearrangement joins TRBV10-1 to TRBJ2-7; 8 bases map to TRBD2. This receptor was obtained from a person aged 18-65 years who received the Ad26.COV2.S COVID-19 vaccine or a placebo. The material was peripheral blood, obtained in a trial of Ad26.COV2.S vaccine versus placebo. The chain's CDR3 is CASGGLGEQYF. CDR3 nucleotides: TGCGCCAGCGGGGGACTAGGCGAGCAGTACTTC.